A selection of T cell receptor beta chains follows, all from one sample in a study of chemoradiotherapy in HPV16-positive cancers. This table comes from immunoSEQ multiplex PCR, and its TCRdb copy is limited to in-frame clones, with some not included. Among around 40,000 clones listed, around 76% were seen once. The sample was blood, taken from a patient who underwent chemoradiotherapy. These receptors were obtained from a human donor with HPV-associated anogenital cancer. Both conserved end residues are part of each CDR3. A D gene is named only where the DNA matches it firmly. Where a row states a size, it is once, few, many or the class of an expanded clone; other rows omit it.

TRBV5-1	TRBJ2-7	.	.	TGCGCCAGCAGCCTCGACCGTTCCTACGAGCAGTACTTC	CASSLDRSYEQYF
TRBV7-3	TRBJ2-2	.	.	TGTGCCAGCAGCTTAAAGCTCACCGGGGAGCTGTTTTTT	CASSLKLTGELFF
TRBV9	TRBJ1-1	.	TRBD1	TGTGCCAGCAGCGTACAGGGGGCTAACACTGAAGCTTTCTTT	CASSVQGANTEAFF
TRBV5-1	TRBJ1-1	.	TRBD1	TGCGCCAGCAGCTGGTCCCGGGACAGGGTAGAGACTGAAGCTTTCTTT	CASSWSRDRVETEAFF
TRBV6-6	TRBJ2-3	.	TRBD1	TGTGCCAGCAGTCGTCAACAGGGGGCTATTCTAGATACGCAGTATTTT	CASSRQQGAILDTQYF
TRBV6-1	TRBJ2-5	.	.	TGTGCCAGCAGTGCCCGGACACTACAAGAGACCCAGTACTTC	CASSARTLQETQYF
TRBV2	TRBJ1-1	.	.	TGTGCCAGCAGTGTTCGAATCACTGAAGCTTTCTTT	CASSVRITEAFF
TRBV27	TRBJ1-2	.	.	TGTGCCAGCAGTCCCCGGGCCCTCTATGGCTACACCTTC	CASSPRALYGYTF
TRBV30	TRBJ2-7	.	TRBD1	TGTGCCTGGAGTGCCACAGGGGGTTTTTACGAGCAGTACTTC	CAWSATGGFYEQYF
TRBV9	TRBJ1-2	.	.	TGTGCCAGCAGCGTAGAGGGACGGCTGTCGGTCACCCGGGGCCGAACGTATGGCTACACCTTC	CASSVEGRLSVTRGRTYGYTF
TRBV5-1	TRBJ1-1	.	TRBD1	TGCGCCAGCAGCTTGGCCGTCGGGGACAGAGAAGCTTTCTTT	CASSLAVGDREAFF
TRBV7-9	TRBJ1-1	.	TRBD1	TGTGCCAGCAGCTTTTTGGGACAGTCGACTGAAGCTTTCTTT	CASSFLGQSTEAFF
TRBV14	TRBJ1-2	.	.	TGTGCCAGCAGCCCTGCCGCCTCAGGGGCCTATGGCTACACCTTC	CASSPAASGAYGYTF
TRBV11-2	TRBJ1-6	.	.	TGTGCCAGCATCCGGGGGGGAGTAAGCGGTAATTCACCCCTCCACTTT	CASIRGGVSGNSPLHF
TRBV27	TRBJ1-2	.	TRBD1	TGTGCCAGCAGTACCCGGGACAGGGGGTACTCTGGCTACACCTTC	CASSTRDRGYSGYTF
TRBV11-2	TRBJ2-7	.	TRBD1	TGTGCCAGCAGCTTCTCGACAGGGAACTACGAGCAGTACTTC	CASSFSTGNYEQYF
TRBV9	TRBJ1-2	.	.	TGTGCCAGCAGCGTAACAGGGTTAACTGGCTACACCTTC	CASSVTGLTGYTF
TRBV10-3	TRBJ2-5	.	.	TGTGCCATCAGTCCGGGGGACCAAGAGACCCAGTACTTC	CAISPGDQETQYF
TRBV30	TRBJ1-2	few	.	TGTGCCTGGGCTACAACGAACTATGGCTACACCTTC	CAWATTNYGYTF
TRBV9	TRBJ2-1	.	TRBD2	TGTGCCAGCAGCCTTCAAGCGGGGAGCTCCTACAATGAGCAGTTCTTC	CASSLQAGSSYNEQFF
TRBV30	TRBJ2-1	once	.	TGTGCCTGGGGCGACAGAGGGAGTGAGCAGTTCTTC	CAWGDRGSEQFF
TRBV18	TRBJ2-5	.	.	TGTGCCAGCTCTCGGGGGAAGGGGCAAGAGACCCAGTACTTC	CASSRGKGQETQYF
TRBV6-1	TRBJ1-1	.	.	TGTGCCAGCAGGGCTTCGAGGGCCCCGAACACTGAAGCTTTCTTT	CASRASRAPNTEAFF
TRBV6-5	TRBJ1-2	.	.	TGTGCCAGCAGTTACTCGGCAGGATATGGCTACACCTTC	CASSYSAGYGYTF
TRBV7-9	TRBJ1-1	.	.	TGTGCCAGCAGCTTAGGGGCCCAGATGAACACTGAAGCTTTCTTT	CASSLGAQMNTEAFF
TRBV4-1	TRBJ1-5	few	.	TGCGCCAGCAGCCAAGATGGCACAGCTAGCAATCAGCCCCAGCATTTT	CASSQDGTASNQPQHF
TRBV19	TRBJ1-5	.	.	TGTGCCAGTACCTCTAACACAGGGAGCGATCAGCCCCAGCATTTT	CASTSNTGSDQPQHF
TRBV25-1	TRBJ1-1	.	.	TGTGCCAGCAGTGAGGGTCTCGGGACAAGGGGCACTGAAGCTTTCTTT	CASSEGLGTRGTEAFF
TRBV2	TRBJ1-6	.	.	TGTGCCAGCAGTGAAGTAATAGGGCAATCCTATAATTCACCCCTCCACTTT	CASSEVIGQSYNSPLHF
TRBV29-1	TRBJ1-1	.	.	TGCAGCGTTGGGTGGACAGAGAACACTGAAGCTTTCTTT	CSVGWTENTEAFF
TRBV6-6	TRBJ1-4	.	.	TGTGCCAGCAGCCTGACCGAGGGTGGGGAAAAACTGTTTTTT	CASSLTEGGEKLFF
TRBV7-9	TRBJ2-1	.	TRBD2	TGTGCCAGCAGCTTAAACATGGGGATGGCGGGGGGGCTCGGCGGGCAGTTCTTC	CASSLNMGMAGGLGGQFF
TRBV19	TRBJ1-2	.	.	TGTGCCAGTAGTATAGCCCCACAGGCTGGTGGCTATGGCTACACCTTC	CASSIAPQAGGYGYTF
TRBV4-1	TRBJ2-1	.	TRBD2	TGCGCCAGCAGCCCCAAGATTGGGACTAGCGGGTACAATGAGCAGTTCTTC	CASSPKIGTSGYNEQFF
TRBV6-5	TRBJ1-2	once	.	TGTGCCAGCAGTTACTCGAAAATCGGAGGCCGCTATGGCTACACCTTC	CASSYSKIGGRYGYTF